The rows below give T cell receptor beta chains drawn from one sample of a study of blood T cell repertoires in COVID-19. Data came from immunoSEQ multiplex PCR; TCRdb stores just in-frame clones and leaves some out. The table has under 70,000 clones, around four fifths seen once; the top ten hold roughly 20%. Sequencing was carried out using peripheral blood. The origin of the receptors is a woman older than 75 with active or convalescent COVID-19. The CDR3 runs from the conserved cysteine through the conserved F or W. D genes are given only for firm matches. Size tells how often a clone was seen (once, few, many) or the class of an expanded clone, and some rows leave it out.

TRBV9	TRBJ1-5	.	.	CASSIRSQTASNQPQHF	TGTGCCAGCAGCATTAGGTCTCAGACAGCGAGCAATCAGCCCCAGCATTTT
TRBV7-8	TRBJ2-3	.	.	CASSLVRGWDTDTQYF	TGTGCCAGCAGCTTGGTGAGGGGGTGGGACACAGATACGCAGTATTTT
TRBV19	TRBJ1-2	TRBD1	once	CATRTGARGNYGYTF	TGTGCCACCCGGACAGGGGCCAGGGGTAACTATGGCTACACCTTC
TRBV6-5	TRBJ2-5	TRBD2	few	CASTMTSGVQETQYF	TGTGCCAGCACCATGACTAGCGGGGTACAAGAGACCCAGTACTTC
TRBV5-1	TRBJ1-6	TRBD1	.	CASSSTGSGEDSPLHF	TGCGCCAGCAGCTCGACAGGGTCTGGGGAAGATTCACCCCTCCACTTT
TRBV6-1	TRBJ1-2	.	.	CASSDTGGSNYGYTF	TGTGCCAGCAGTGATACGGGGGGCTCTAACTATGGCTACACCTTC
TRBV13	TRBJ2-5	.	.	CASSLGVEAGETQYF	TGTGCCAGCAGCTTAGGGGTGGAAGCAGGCGAGACCCAGTACTTC
TRBV6-5	TRBJ1-1	.	few	CASTPRSGYTEAFF	TGTGCCAGCACCCCACGTTCGGGTTACACTGAAGCTTTCTTT
TRBV2	TRBJ2-2	.	medium-sized	CASRTGQNTGELFF	TGTGCCAGCAGAACGGGACAGAACACCGGGGAGCTGTTTTTT
TRBV3-1/TRBV3-2	TRBJ1-2	TRBD1	.	CASSQAQGLNYGYTF	TGTGCCAGCAGCCAGGCACAGGGGCTTAACTATGGCTACACCTTC
TRBV5-4	TRBJ1-3	TRBD1	few	CASSSPGQGGNTIYF	TGTGCCAGCAGCTCCCCGGGACAGGGCGGAAACACCATATATTTT
TRBV18	TRBJ2-7	.	few	CASSPQGNYEQYF	TGTGCCAGCTCACCACAGGGGAACTACGAGCAGTACTTC
TRBV14	TRBJ2-1	.	.	CASRPVGGGSYNEQFF	TGTGCCAGCAGGCCTGTGGGCGGAGGCTCCTACAATGAGCAGTTCTTC
TRBV11-3	TRBJ1-2	.	once	CASSPNRDHGYTF	TGTGCCAGCAGCCCTAACAGGGACCATGGCTACACCTTC
TRBV14	TRBJ2-5	.	.	CASSQISAGGQETQYF	TGTGCCAGCAGCCAAATATCGGCCGGCGGCCAAGAGACCCAGTACTTC
TRBV25-1	TRBJ2-2	TRBD1	few	CASSGAGQGSTGELFF	TGTGCCAGCAGTGGAGCTGGACAGGGATCCACCGGGGAGCTGTTTTTT
TRBV6-5	TRBJ1-5	.	.	CASSYQGDQPQHF	TGTGCCAGCAGTTACCAAGGAGATCAGCCCCAGCATTTT
TRBV3-1/TRBV3-2	TRBJ2-7	.	.	CASSQGLEGEQYF	TGTGCCAGCAGCCAAGGGCTAGAAGGTGAGCAGTACTTC
TRBV25-1	TRBJ2-1	.	.	CASSERRGYNEQFF	TGTGCCAGCAGTGAGAGGAGAGGGTACAATGAGCAGTTCTTC
TRBV10-3	TRBJ2-6	.	.	CAISGKLSSGANVLTF	TGTGCCATCAGTGGAAAACTGAGCTCTGGGGCCAACGTCCTGACTTTC